The 24 T cell receptor beta chains below all came from one sample that was sequenced in a study of blood T cell repertoires in COVID-19. Produced via immunoSEQ multiplex PCR; TCRdb's table is partial and in-frame only. The table has almost 300,000 clones, around nine tenths seen once; the top ten hold 11%. Sequenced input: peripheral blood. Receptors originate from a woman aged 25 to 39 with COVID-19, enrolled during active disease.

The chain links TRBV10-2 to TRBJ1-6; maybe TRBD1 (5 bases). The V end lost 2 bases, the J end lost 9 bases, and 14 bases lay between the germline ends. The CDR3 runs 15 residues. CDR1 and CDR2 (germline): WSHSY, SAAADI. CDR3 nucleotides: TGCGCCAGCAGTGAGAGGGACTGGGGGGTTTCACCCCTCCACTTT. It codes for CASSERDWGVSPLHF.

This chain links TRBV4-1 with TRBJ2-3; D is unclear. Trimming left V 1 base short and J 1 base short, with 3 bases between. Germline CDR1 is MGHRA and CDR2 is YSYEKL. There are 13 residues in the CDR3. The CDR3 nucleotides read TGCGCCAGCAGCCAAGCGGGCACAGATACGCAGTATTTT. Its protein is CASSQAGTDTQYF.

J is TRBJ2-3 and V is TRBV5-1, with 7 bases lining up with TRBD1. The V segment lost 0 bases and the J segment 2 bases; nucleotides outside the gene matches: 3. CDR3 length: 15 residues. Germline V gene sequence: CDR1 SGHRS, CDR2 YFSETQ. The DNA for the CDR3 is TGCGCCAGCAGCTTGGTAGGGGGCCACACAGATACGCAGTATTTT. Its translation is CASSLVGGHTDTQYF.

This chain connects TRBV11-2 to TRBJ2-2; D possibly corresponds to TRBD1 (6 bases). CDR3 length equals 13 residues. CDR1 and CDR2 (germline): SGHAT, FQNNGV. V was trimmed by 1 base and J by 6 bases, leaving 6 bases between them. CDR3 nucleotides: TGTGCCAGCAGCTTAGGGGGGCCCGGGGAGCTGTTTTTT. Protein: CASSLGGPGELFF.

The chain couples TRBV11-3 to TRBJ2-7; 8 bases are shared with TRBD1. CDR3 length: 17 residues. The trim removed 8 bases at V and 3 bases at J, leaving 18 bases unmatched. Germline assignment: CDR1 SGHNT and CDR2 YENEEA. This chain's CDR3 is CASPRQGRSPKSYEQYF. DNA for the CDR3: TGTGCCAGCCCAAGACAGGGGCGGTCACCTAAGAGCTACGAGCAGTACTTC.

This chain joins TRBV30 and TRBJ1-1, with D tentatively TRBD1 (5 bases). CDR1 is GTSNPN, CDR2 SVGIG, per germline (reference sequence). Trimming removed 5 bases from V and 5 bases from J, with 15 bases in between. The CDR3 runs 13 residues. The CDR3 sequence: CAWVPGGFTEAFF. In DNA form, the CDR3 reads TGTGCCTGGGTCCCGGGGGGGTTTACTGAAGCTTTCTTT.

The chain joins TRBV4-2 to TRBJ1-5, with D unresolved. V was trimmed by 0 bases and J by 5 bases, leaving 11 bases between them. The CDR3 runs 15 residues. In germline, CDR1 is LGHNA, CDR2 YNFKEQ. Here the CDR3 DNA reads TGTGCCAGCAGCCAAGAGCATGTCCGGTATCAGCCCCAGCATTTT. Encoded protein: CASSQEHVRYQPQHF.

A few counts support this clone. The chain recombines TRBV2 with TRBJ1-2, with TRBD1 as a possible D gene (6 bases). CDR3 length equals 15 residues. V lost 2 bases to trimming and J lost 7 bases, with 17 bases between them. The germline V gene has CDR1 SNHLY and CDR2 FYNNEI. The CDR3 nucleotides are TGTGCCAGCAGTGAACCCTTCAAAGGACAGAGTGGCTACACCTTC. It yields the protein CASSEPFKGQSGYTF.

This clone was seen more than once but under ten times. The chain employs TRBV20-1 and TRBJ1-2; D unclear. The CDR3 has 9 residues. From germline, CDR1 is DFQATT and CDR2 SNEGSKA (reference sequence). V was pared by 5 bases and J by 6 bases, with 4 bases between. In DNA, the CDR3 is TGCAGTGCTCCCGATGGCTACACCTTC. It encodes CSAPDGYTF.

The chain carries TRBV5-6 and TRBJ1-6; 7 nucleotides align to TRBD1. CDR1 and CDR2 (germline): SGHDT, YYEEEE. The CDR3 is made up of 15 amino acids. With 6 bases clipped from V and 4 bases from J, the junction kept 7 bases outside the gene matches. The CDR3 sequence: CASTQTGIYNSPLHF. CDR3 nucleotide sequence: TGTGCCAGCACCCAGACAGGGATATATAATTCACCCCTCCACTTT.

The chain recombines TRBV18 with TRBJ1-4, with D unresolved. V lost 2 bases, J lost 8 bases, and 6 bases lay in between. The CDR3 runs to 12 residues. Germline V gives CDR1 KGHSH, CDR2 LQKENI. The CDR3 DNA follows: TGTGCCAGCTCACCAGGGCAGGAAAAACTGTTTTTT. Amino acid sequence: CASSPGQEKLFF.

The V and J genes are TRBV11-3 and TRBJ2-7; D may be TRBD1 (6 bases). The V and J ends lost 7 bases and 4 bases respectively, with 14 bases between them. The CDR3 has 13 residues. The germline V gene has CDR1 SGHNT and CDR2 YENEEA. The CDR3 spells CASISGRGYEQYF. Here the CDR3 DNA reads TGTGCCAGCATCAGCGGCAGGGGTTACGAGCAGTACTTC.

The chain has TRBV3-1 (or the pseudogene TRBV3-2) and TRBJ2-3; D is unclear. Germline loops: CDR1 LGHDT, CDR2 YNNKEL (reference sequence). The length of the CDR3 is 13 residues. V gave up 0 bases and J gave up 6 bases, with 7 bases separating them. CDR3 coding DNA: TGTGCCAGCAGCCAAGAGAACGGGGATACGCAGTATTTT. Its protein product is CASSQENGDTQYF.

The genes are TRBV10-2 and TRBJ1-2; D possibly corresponds to TRBD1 (6 bases). CDR3 size: 13 residues. Trimming shortened V by 1 base and J by 8 bases, and 11 bases separated the two germline ends. CDR1 is WSHSY and CDR2 is SAAADI in the germline V gene. The CDR3 loop is CASSEFTGSGYTF. CDR3 coding DNA: TGCGCCAGCAGTGAGTTTACAGGGAGCGGCTACACCTTC.

The chain's CDR3 is CASSQGQVVNYGYTF. The CDR3 DNA follows: TGCGCCAGCAGCCAAGGACAGGTAGTCAACTATGGCTACACCTTC. J is TRBJ1-2 and V is TRBV4-1, with D maybe TRBD1 (6 bases). With 1 base removed from V and 2 bases from J, the gap between germline ends came to 11 bases. CDR3 size: 15 residues. Per germline, CDR1 MGHRA and CDR2 YSYEKL.

The chain couples TRBV19 to TRBJ1-5, with TRBD1 identical over 10 bases. V lost 6 bases and J lost 6; bases outside the gene matches: 11. This CDR3 is 16 amino acids long. Per the germline V gene, CDR1 is LNHDA and CDR2 is SQIVND (reference sequence). The CDR3 sequence is CASRNRDRGFGQPQHF. The CDR3 DNA follows: TGTGCCAGTAGGAACCGGGACAGGGGCTTCGGTCAGCCCCAGCATTTT.

J is TRBJ1-2 and V is TRBV28; 7 nucleotides match TRBD1. V was clipped by 5 bases and J by 7 bases; unmatched bases: 7. Germline lookup yields CDR1 MDHEN and CDR2 SYDVKM. This CDR3 comprises 13 residues. CDR3 nucleotides: TGTGCCAGCAGTGGGTTACAGGGGAGTGGCTACACCTTC. It specifies CASSGLQGSGYTF.

This clone has a handful of counts. The CDR3 protein is CASSQGQITYEQYF. The DNA of the CDR3 is TGTGCCAGCAGCCAAGGACAGATAACCTACGAGCAGTACTTC. The chain recombines TRBV14 with TRBJ2-7; a weak D match, TRBD1 (5 bases). Germline V CDR1 and CDR2: SGHDN, FVKESK. The V and J ends lost 1 base and 2 bases respectively, with 9 bases between them. CDR3 length: 14 amino acids. Using reference TRBV14 and TRBJ2-7 for the parts outside the CDR3, the full variable domain is EAGVTQFPSHSVIEKGQTVTLRCDPISGHDNLYWYRRVMGKEIKFLLHFVKESKQDESGMPNNRFLAERTGGTYSTLKVQPAELEDSGVYFCASSQGQITYEQYFGPGTRLTVT.

In DNA, the CDR3 is TGTGCCAGCAGTTTGGCTCGGGACTATGGCTACACCTTC. This translates into CASSLARDYGYTF. The chain has TRBV27 and TRBJ1-2, with D uncertain. V lost 3 bases and J lost 3, with 8 bases in between. Germline V lookup: CDR1 MNHEY, CDR2 SMNVEV (reference sequence). This CDR3 spans 13 amino acids.

The chain combines TRBV27 with TRBJ2-3; D is uncertain. Trimming left V 4 bases short and J 4 bases short, with 12 bases between. The CDR3 contains 14 residues. Germline assignment: CDR1 MNHEY and CDR2 SMNVEV (reference sequence). CDR3 nucleotides: TGTGCCAGCAGTTACTCATCTCCGGCAGATACGCAGTATTTT. This sequence encodes CASSYSSPADTQYF.

CDR3 in DNA: TGTGCCAGCAGTTCCCGACTAGGGTGGAATGAGCAGTTCTTC. Protein sequence: CASSSRLGWNEQFF. The chain uses TRBV27 and TRBJ2-1, with a tentative D call TRBD2 (6 bases). CDR3 length equals 14 residues. The V and J ends lost 4 bases and 7 bases respectively, with 14 bases between them. In germline, CDR1 is MNHEY, CDR2 SMNVEV (reference sequence).

V gene TRBV5-4 combines with J gene TRBJ1-2; 11 bases fit TRBD1. The CDR3 has 16 amino acids. Germline trimming cut 4 bases from V and 4 bases from J; bases unmatched to any gene: 9. Germline V gene sequence: CDR1 SGHNT, CDR2 YYREEE (reference sequence). This chain's CDR3 is CASSLDRGRKGYGYTF. The CDR3 nucleotides read TGTGCCAGCAGCCTGGACAGGGGGCGCAAGGGCTATGGCTACACCTTC.

The gene calls are TRBV4-1 and TRBJ2-5; 12 bases are shared with TRBD1. The ends lost 5 bases at V and 6 bases at J; junction bases unmatched: 7. Germline CDR1 reads MGHRA; CDR2 reads YSYEKL. This CDR3 spans 15 amino acids. DNA of the CDR3: TGCGCCAGCAGCATAGGGACAGGGGGCGCAAAGACCCAGTACTTC. Its protein product is CASSIGTGGAKTQYF.

This sequence joins TRBV7-6 and TRBJ1-4, with D possibly being TRBD1 (5 bases). Trimming took 0 bases from V and 7 from J, leaving 9 bases between them. Germline CDR1 is SGHVS and CDR2 is FNYEAQ. The CDR3 runs to 14 residues. The chain's CDR3 is CASSLAEGSEKLFF. CDR3 in DNA: TGTGCCAGCAGCTTAGCGGAGGGGTCTGAAAAACTGTTTTTT.